The 26 T cell receptor beta chains in this list originate from one sample, sequenced in a study of shared clonotypes between healthy human individuals. The data were produced by immunoSEQ multiplex PCR, yet TCRdb's version contains in-frame clones alone and is incomplete. The table records under 1 million clones, over 90% of them present only once. CD45RO negativity and positive selection for CCR7 defined naive CD8 cells, a population that excluded terminally differentiated effector memory CD45RA+ cells. Sequencing was carried out using naive CD8+ T cells sorted from blood. The receptors stem from a man aged 25-45 years in good health.

The rearrangement uses TRBV6-6 and TRBJ2-7; no reliable D call. V lost 2 bases, J lost 4 bases, and 6 bases lay in between. Germline V lookup: CDR1 MNHNY, CDR2 SVGAGI (reference sequence). This CDR3 contains 12 residues. CDR3 sequence (DNA): TGTGCCAGCAGTTACCGACCTTACGAGCAGTACTTC. Residues: CASSYRPYEQYF.

The table lists this clone with a few counts. The same CDR3 can be traced to other DNA sequences in this sample. The genes are TRBV28 and TRBJ2-7; TRBD1 is a possible D gene (5 bases). V lost 2 bases and J lost 3, with 5 bases in between. This CDR3 region has 12 residues. CDR1 is MDHEN, CDR2 SYDVKM, per germline. The CDR3 coding sequence is TGTGCCAGCAGTTTAAGGGGCTACGAGCAGTACTTC. Amino acid sequence: CASSLRGYEQYF. Supplemented by reference TRBV28 and TRBJ2-7, the full variable domain reads DVKVTQSSRYLVKRTGEKVFLECVQDMDHENMFWYRQDPGLGLRLIYFSYDVKMKEKGDIPEGYSVSREKKERFSLILESASTNQTSMYLCASSLRGYEQYFGPGTRLTVT.

The V call is TRBV5-1, the J call TRBJ1-1, with TRBD1 identical over 8 bases. This CDR3 comprises 15 residues. The germline CDR1 and CDR2 sequences are SGHRS and YFSETQ. The junction had 10 bases not matched to a gene; V was cut back by 5 bases and J by 4 bases. This CDR3 is CASRPRQGLSTEAFF. CDR3 nucleotides: TGCGCCAGCAGACCGAGACAGGGGTTGAGCACTGAAGCTTTCTTT. Using reference TRBV5-1 and TRBJ1-1 for the parts outside the CDR3, the full variable domain is KAGVTQTPRYLIKTRGQQVTLSCSPISGHRSVSWYQQTPGQGLQFLFEYFSETQRNKGNFPGRFSGRQFSNSRSEMNVSTLELGDSALYLCASRPRQGLSTEAFFGQGTRLTVV.

The V gene is TRBV7-2, the J gene TRBJ1-5; D call uncertain. Trimming stripped 2 bases from V and 6 bases from J, with 11 bases between. The CDR3 runs to 14 residues. Germline V lookup: CDR1 SGHTA, CDR2 FQGNSA. CDR3 region: CASSLWGGSQPQHF. Here the CDR3 DNA reads TGTGCCAGCAGCTTATGGGGAGGCAGTCAGCCCCAGCATTTT.

The J gene is TRBJ2-2, the V gene TRBV15; 8 positions match TRBD1. The CDR3 spans 13 residues. Germline CDR1 LNHNV, CDR2 YYDKDF (reference sequence). The V segment lost 8 bases and the J segment 3 bases; nucleotides outside the gene matches: 2. In nucleotides, the CDR3 is TGTGCCACCCTGGACAGGGACACCGGGGAGCTGTTTTTT. It encodes CATLDRDTGELFF. The full variable domain, rest sourced from reference TRBV15 and TRBJ2-2, is DAMVIQNPRYQVTQFGKPVTLSCSQTLNHNVMYWYQQKSSQAPKLLFHYYDKDFNNEADTPDNFQSRRPNTSFCFLDIRSPGLGDTAMYLCATLDRDTGELFFGEGSRLTVL.

This clone was seen once. The rearrangement joins TRBV9 to TRBJ2-5, with TRBD1 matching 7 bases. The CDR3 consists of 15 residues. V lost 3 bases to trimming and J lost 2 bases; unmatched junction nucleotides: 7. Germline CDR1 is SGDLS and CDR2 is YYNGEE. CDR3 protein: CASSGRDREQETQYF. The DNA for the CDR3 is TGTGCCAGCAGCGGCCGGGACAGAGAACAAGAGACCCAGTACTTC.

This clone has only one observation. The chain uses TRBV5-1 and TRBJ2-1; D not resolved. V was shortened by 2 bases and J by 8 bases, with 11 bases between the two germline ends. Germline V gives CDR1 SGHRS, CDR2 YFSETQ. The CDR3 has 13 amino acids. This CDR3 reads CASSFWGGDEQFF. For the CDR3, the DNA is TGCGCCAGCAGCTTTTGGGGTGGGGATGAGCAGTTCTTC.

The genes are TRBV6-4 and TRBJ2-3, with no clear D. Trimming took 9 bases from V and 4 from J, leaving 11 bases between them. The CDR3 totals 12 residues. The germline gives CDR1 MRHNA, CDR2 SNTAGT. CDR3 nucleotide sequence: TGTGCCAGTAGTAACGGTCCAGATACGCAGTATTTT. Its translation is CASSNGPDTQYF.

The J gene is TRBJ2-3, the V gene TRBV18; 7 nucleotides match TRBD2. Germline CDR1 and CDR2: KGHSH and LQKENI. This CDR3 is 15 amino acids long. V shed 2 bases, J shed 2 bases, and the junction held 4 bases outside the gene matches. The CDR3 DNA sequence: TGTGCCAGCTCACCAGGGCTAGCGGACACAGATACGCAGTATTTT. Translating gives CASSPGLADTDTQYF.

This chain connects TRBV28 to TRBJ1-4; TRBD1 aligns across 9 bases. The CDR3 totals 16 residues. Germline CDR1 MDHEN, CDR2 SYDVKM. Germline trimming cut 8 bases from V and 6 bases from J; bases unmatched to any gene: 13. CDR3 coding DNA: TGTGCCAGCCGCCCGAGACAGGGGGGAGGGTATGAAAAACTGTTTTTT. Encoded protein: CASRPRQGGGYEKLFF.

The CDR3 region has the DNA TGTGCCAGCAGCTTCTCGACAGGGATGAACACTGAAGCTTTCTTT. Translation gives CASSFSTGMNTEAFF. The chain has TRBV11-1 and TRBJ1-1, with 7 bases fitting TRBD1. This CDR3 spans 15 amino acids. V shed 3 bases and J 0 bases; nucleotides not matched to a gene: 4. Per germline, CDR1 SGHAT and CDR2 FQDESV (reference sequence).

CDR3 nucleotide sequence: TGTGCCAGTAGTACCTCAGCGGGAGTGGGGACGAGGGAGCAGTACTTC. Amino acid sequence: CASSTSAGVGTREQYF. The chain combines TRBV19 with TRBJ2-7; TRBD2 agrees at 8 bases. This CDR3 contains 16 residues. V was pared by 4 bases and J by 7 bases, with 15 bases of the junction left unmatched. CDR1 is LNHDA, CDR2 SQIVND, per germline (reference sequence).

The V call is TRBV7-3, the J call TRBJ2-1; D unresolved. The CDR3 has 15 amino acids. Germline CDR1 SGHTA, CDR2 FQGTGA. The germline V and J ends were trimmed by 4 bases and 2 bases, with 12 bases remaining between them. For the CDR3, the DNA is TGTGCCAGCAGCTCCCGAGCCGTCGCCTACAATGAGCAGTTCTTC. Its protein product is CASSSRAVAYNEQFF. The entire variable domain, with the rest obtained from reference TRBV7-3 and TRBJ2-1, is as follows: GAGVSQTPSNKVTEKGKYVELRCDPISGHTALYWYRQSLGQGPEFLIYFQGTGAADDSGLPNDRFFAVRPEGSVSTLKIQRTERGDSAVYLCASSSRAVAYNEQFFGPGTRLTVL.

The chain joins TRBV29-1 to TRBJ2-7; D not certain. Trimming cost V 2 bases and J 6 bases, with 8 bases left between them. The CDR3 is 11 amino acids. The germline V gene encodes CDR1 SQVTM and CDR2 ANQGSEA. This chain's CDR3 is CSVEIALEQYF. For the CDR3, the DNA is TGCAGCGTTGAAATAGCCCTCGAGCAGTACTTC.

V is TRBV9 and J is TRBJ2-3; no firm D call. V lost 0 bases to trimming and J lost 0 bases, with 8 bases between them. This CDR3 comprises 15 residues. Germline CDR1 SGDLS, CDR2 YYNGEE. Written as DNA, the CDR3 is TGTGCCAGCAGCGTAGTAGGCGGAAGCACAGATACGCAGTATTTT. This gives the protein CASSVVGGSTDTQYF.

The table lists this clone with a count of one. The V call is TRBV2, the J call TRBJ2-7; D gene uncertain. The germline V gene encodes CDR1 SNHLY and CDR2 FYNNEI. The CDR3 is 13 residues long. The V end lost 3 bases, the J end lost 4 bases, and 10 bases lay between the germline ends. The CDR3, as DNA: TGTGCCAGCAGTGATCCACAGACATACGAGCAGTACTTC. Translated, it gives CASSDPQTYEQYF.

The chain recombines TRBV28 with TRBJ1-5; the match to TRBD1 covers 7 bases. V trimming: 7 bases; J trimming: 6 bases; junction bases outside the gene matches: 9. There are 14 residues in the CDR3. From germline, CDR1 is MDHEN and CDR2 SYDVKM. CDR3 DNA sequence: TGTGCCAGCAACAGACAGGGTGGGATTCAGCCCCAGCATTTT. Protein product: CASNRQGGIQPQHF. The full variable domain, with the rest looked up from reference TRBV28 and TRBJ1-5, is DVKVTQSSRYLVKRTGEKVFLECVQDMDHENMFWYRQDPGLGLRLIYFSYDVKMKEKGDIPEGYSVSREKKERFSLILESASTNQTSMYLCASNRQGGIQPQHFGDGTRLSIL.

This clone was detected once. This sequence joins TRBV4-1 and TRBJ2-7; no clear D. Trimming took off 1 base at V and 0 bases at J, with 7 bases between the two ends. CDR3 length: 14 amino acids. Germline V CDR1 and CDR2: MGHRA, YSYEKL. CDR3 sequence reads: CASSQVENSYEQYF. CDR3 coding DNA: TGCGCCAGCAGCCAAGTCGAGAACTCCTACGAGCAGTACTTC.

J is TRBJ2-2 and V is TRBV25-1; D could derive from TRBD1 or TRBD2 (5 bases each). The CDR3 covers 14 residues. Trimming took 5 bases from V and 6 from J, leaving 13 bases between them. Germline CDR1 and CDR2: MGHDK and SYGVNS. CDR3 amino acids: CASSYWGSAGELFF. The DNA of the CDR3 is TGTGCCAGCAGTTACTGGGGGTCCGCCGGGGAGCTGTTTTTT.

The CDR3 here is CAQLTGTGEQYF. The CDR3 coding sequence is TGTGCCCAATTGACAGGGACTGGGGAGCAGTACTTC. V gene TRBV30 combines with J gene TRBJ2-7; TRBD1 might be the D (7 bases). The CDR3 runs to 12 residues. The V end was cut by 8 bases, the J end by 7 bases, with 18 bases between. CDR1 GTSNPN and CDR2 SVGIG come from the germline V gene (reference sequence).

The chain uses TRBV9 and TRBJ2-7; TRBD1 is a possible D gene (7 bases). Germline-derived CDR1 and CDR2 are SGDLS and YYNGEE. The CDR3 has 14 amino acids. Deletions cut 4 bases from V and 1 base from J, with 12 bases between. The CDR3 here is CASSPAGGSYEQYF. The DNA of the CDR3 is TGTGCCAGCAGCCCTGCAGGGGGGTCCTACGAGCAGTACTTC.

The gene calls are TRBV10-2 and TRBJ2-2; D perhaps matches TRBD1 (5 bases). Germline V lookup: CDR1 WSHSY, CDR2 SAAADI. V was clipped by 4 bases and J by 4 bases, with 10 bases between them. This CDR3 has 14 amino acids. CDR3 DNA sequence: TGCGCCAGCAGTGCAACAGGATCCACCGGGGAGCTGTTTTTT. Its protein product is CASSATGSTGELFF.

V is TRBV7-2 and J is TRBJ2-7; 7 bases match TRBD2. CDR1 is SGHTA, CDR2 FQGNSA, per germline. The CDR3 is 16 residues long. V lost 1 base, J lost 2 bases, and 8 bases stayed unmatched. In nucleotides, the CDR3 is TGTGCCAGCAGCTTAGACGTTAGCGGGTACGCCTACGAGCAGTACTTC. Amino acids: CASSLDVSGYAYEQYF. The entire variable domain, with the rest obtained from reference TRBV7-2 and TRBJ2-7, is as follows: GAGVSQSPSNKVTEKGKDVELRCDPISGHTALYWYRQSLGQGLEFLIYFQGNSAPDKSGLPSDRFSAERTGGSVSTLTIQRTQQEDSAVYLCASSLDVSGYAYEQYFGPGTRLTVT.

For this clone: In the same sample, other DNA sequences code for this CDR3. The chain carries TRBV9 and TRBJ1-1; no clear D. The length of the CDR3 is 13 residues. From germline, CDR1 is SGDLS and CDR2 YYNGEE. V lost 1 base and J lost 2, with 6 bases in between. The CDR3 loop is CASSVSENTEAFF. The CDR3 DNA reads TGTGCCAGCAGCGTATCCGAAAACACTGAAGCTTTCTTT. The full variable domain, in which reference TRBV9 and TRBJ1-1 provide the parts outside the CDR3, is DSGVTQTPKHLITATGQRVTLRCSPRSGDLSVYWYQQSLDQGLQFLIQYYNGEERAKGNILERFSAQQFPDLHSELNLSSLELGDSALYFCASSVSENTEAFFGQGTRLTVV.

This chain uses TRBV28 with TRBJ1-5; 7 nucleotides agree with TRBD1. Germline V lookup: CDR1 MDHEN, CDR2 SYDVKM. This CDR3 has 15 residues. Losses at the gene ends were 5 bases for V and 4 bases for J; bases not matched to a gene: 8. The CDR3 spells CASSGTDRLNQPQHF. The CDR3 DNA reads TGTGCCAGCAGTGGGACGGACAGGCTAAATCAGCCCCAGCATTTT.

This clone was picked up a small number of times. Other nucleotide sequences in the sample specify the same CDR3. This sequence joins TRBV27 and TRBJ1-3; D call uncertain. Germline V gene data show CDR1 as MNHEY and CDR2 as SMNVEV (reference sequence). This CDR3 region has 11 residues. Deletions cut 4 bases from V and 3 bases from J, with 1 base between. CDR3 in DNA: TGTGCCAGCAGTTATGGAAACACCATATATTTT. Translated: CASSYGNTIYF.